This TCR beta chain is drawn from a study of T cell repertoires in cytomegalovirus infection. This clonotype was observed a handful of times. Its antigen is not identified. A single record per CDR3 protein comes from TCRdb applying MiXCR to the reads. The data show roughly 700,000 distinct CDR3 sequences, about 33% seen once. The source is a human donor in good health (CMV status not recorded). Some clones in this sample may be carry-over from other donors' samples. Sequenced here: cultured PBMCs, sampled from culture after CMV antigen stimulation.

CDR3 nucleotides: TGTGCCATCAGTGATCCCGGACTTGGGATTAATGAAAAACTGTTTTTT. Its translation: CAISDPGLGINEKLFF. V is TRBV10-3 and J is TRBJ1-4, with D uncertain. In germline, CDR1 is ENHRY, CDR2 SYGVKD. V lost 3 bases and J 4 bases, leaving 15 bases between the germline ends. There are 16 residues in the CDR3.